The 25 T cell receptor beta chains below all came from one sample that was sequenced in a study of vaccination and CD4 T cells after COVID-19. Sequenced with the Oncomine TCR Beta short-read assay was DNA taken from cultured CD4+ T cells. One entry per CDR3 protein, called by TCRdb with MiXCR from the PCR reads. The repertoire holds about 12,000 distinct CDR3 sequences, with approximately 37% as singletons. Sample treatment: approximately nine-day PBMC culture with coronavirus spike peptide pools or control peptides (ViraFEST assay). These receptors have no identified antigens. The material sequenced was cultured CD4+ T cells from blood. These receptors all come from a human donor with COVID-19.

Only a few counts were recorded for this clonotype. The chain has TRBV6-5 and TRBJ2-7; 9 nucleotides agree with TRBD2. Trimming took 2 bases from V and 4 from J; bases not matched to a gene: 6. Germline assignment: CDR1 MNHEY and CDR2 SVGAGI. The CDR3 length is 15 residues. DNA for the CDR3: TGTGCCAGCAGTTACATGGTAGCGGGGGTATACGAGCAGTACTTC. It codes for CASSYMVAGVYEQYF.

This clonotype has a single count. The chain recombines TRBV11-3 with TRBJ2-1, with D perhaps being TRBD1 or TRBD2 (6 bases each). Germline assignment: CDR1 SGHNT and CDR2 YENEEA. V lost 6 bases to trimming and J lost 6 bases, with 15 bases between them. The CDR3 has 14 amino acids. CDR3 in amino acids: CASRREGGVNEQFF. CDR3 coding DNA: TGTGCCAGCAGAAGAGAGGGGGGCGTCAATGAGCAGTTCTTC. Full variable domain (remainder filled in from reference TRBV11-3 and TRBJ2-1): EAGVVQSPRYKIIEKKQPVAFWCNPISGHNTLYWYLQNLGQGPELLIRYENEEAVDDSQLPKDRFSAERLKGVDSTLKIQPAELGDSAVYLCASRREGGVNEQFFGPGTRLTVL.

In its sample, this clonotype was seen a few times. This chain connects TRBV30 to TRBJ2-2; D perhaps matches TRBD1 (6 bases). V lost 1 base, J lost 6 bases, and 15 bases lay in between. The CDR3 loop spans 15 amino acids. Germline V gene sequence: CDR1 GTSNPN, CDR2 SVGIG (reference sequence). The CDR3 loop reads CAWSAPGTGPGELFF. CDR3 nucleotide sequence: TGTGCCTGGAGTGCACCTGGAACAGGGCCCGGGGAGCTGTTTTTT.

This clonotype was observed a few times. This chain connects TRBV30 to TRBJ2-3; TRBD1 might be the D (6 bases). Germline assignment: CDR1 GTSNPN and CDR2 SVGIG (reference sequence). With 2 bases removed from V and 1 base from J, the gap between germline ends came to 10 bases. This CDR3 has 14 amino acids. The chain's CDR3 is CAWSPNRGTDTQYF. The CDR3 nucleotides are TGTGCCTGGAGTCCGAACAGGGGCACAGATACGCAGTATTTT.

The J gene is TRBJ2-2, the V gene TRBV5-4; no definite D call. Germline values: CDR1 SGHNT, CDR2 YYREEE (reference sequence). V dropped 4 bases and J dropped 2 bases, with 6 bases sitting between them. The length of the CDR3 is 13 residues. CDR3 residues: CASSQKNTGELFF. In nucleotides, the CDR3 is TGTGCCAGCAGCCAAAAAAACACCGGGGAGCTGTTTTTT.

This clonotype came up a few times. CDR3 in DNA: TGCAGTGCTAGCAGGGATGGAGAGACCCAGTACTTC. Translation gives CSASRDGETQYF. V usage is TRBV20-1 and J usage is TRBJ2-5; D perhaps matches TRBD1 (5 bases). V lost 3 bases to trimming and J lost 4 bases, with 9 bases between them. Looked up from germline, CDR1 is DFQATT and CDR2 is SNEGSKA (reference sequence). This CDR3 has 12 amino acids.

This clonotype was counted a few times. This chain connects TRBV2 to TRBJ2-3, with 12 bases matching TRBD1. In germline, CDR1 is SNHLY, CDR2 FYNNEI. V shed 5 bases and J 5 bases; nucleotides not matched to a gene: 8. This CDR3 contains 16 residues. The CDR3 loop reads CASSPPGTGGRDTQYF. CDR3 nucleotide sequence: TGTGCCAGCAGTCCCCCCGGGACAGGGGGCCGAGATACGCAGTATTTT.

The V and J genes are TRBV23-1 and TRBJ1-5; 9 bases map to TRBD1. TRBV23-1 is an ORF, and what it does is uncertain. CDR3 size: 16 residues. Losses at the gene ends were 3 bases for V and 6 bases for J; bases not matched to a gene: 9. The CDR3 loop is CASSQPGTGQTQPQHF. The CDR3 DNA sequence: TGCGCCAGCAGTCAGCCCGGGACAGGGCAGACTCAGCCCCAGCATTTT.

This chain joins TRBV19 and TRBJ1-5; D might be TRBD1 (6 bases). Germline assignment: CDR1 LNHDA and CDR2 SQIVND (reference sequence). Trimming removed 9 bases at V and 4 bases at J, with 13 bases between. CDR3 length equals 13 residues. The CDR3 here is CASGRGANQPQHF. For the CDR3, the DNA is TGTGCCAGCGGGCGGGGGGCGAATCAGCCCCAGCATTTT.

The V and J genes are TRBV6-1 and TRBJ2-7, with TRBD1 identical over 11 bases. Per germline, CDR1 MNHNS and CDR2 SASEGT. This CDR3 has 14 amino acids. With V trimmed by 7 bases and J by 7 bases, 9 bases remained unmatched. DNA for the CDR3: TGTGCCAGCAATCCTGGACAGGGGGCTCGAGAGCAGTACTTC. Translated, it gives CASNPGQGAREQYF.

This chain links TRBV6-1 with TRBJ2-5, with TRBD1 identical over 9 bases. V shed 6 bases, J shed 2 bases, and the junction held 10 bases outside the gene matches. The germline gives CDR1 MNHNS, CDR2 SASEGT. The CDR3 has 16 residues. CDR3 sequence reads: CASSLRGQGHQETQYF. The DNA for the CDR3 is TGTGCCAGCAGCCTCCGGGGACAGGGTCATCAAGAGACCCAGTACTTC.

This clonotype was picked up a small number of times. The J gene is TRBJ1-2, the V gene TRBV6-1, with 11 bases that match TRBD1. The ends lost 5 bases at V and 7 bases at J; junction bases unmatched: 15. This CDR3 comprises 17 residues. Germline lookup yields CDR1 MNHNS and CDR2 SASEGT. The DNA for the CDR3 is TGTGCCAGCAGTCAACTCGGACAGGGGGCGCGGGGAGCTGGCTACACCTTC. As protein: CASSQLGQGARGAGYTF.

This clonotype came up a few times. The V gene is TRBV10-3, the J gene TRBJ1-2, with 8 bases matching TRBD1. Germline-derived CDR1 and CDR2 are ENHRY and SYGVKD. The ends lost 11 bases at V and 3 bases at J; junction bases unmatched: 5. The CDR3 loop spans 12 amino acids. The CDR3 is CASGQGDYGYTF. The DNA of the CDR3 is TGTGCCTCCGGACAGGGAGACTATGGCTACACCTTC.

This clonotype was recorded a few times. The chain recombines TRBV6-2 or TRBV6-3 with TRBJ2-7; 7 bases map to TRBD2. With 8 bases clipped from V and 1 base from J, the junction kept 8 bases outside the gene matches. The CDR3 has 14 residues. Germline V gene sequence: CDR1 MNHEY, CDR2 SVGEGT. DNA of the CDR3: TGTGCCAGCGGTCTCGGCGGGGGTTCCTACGAGCAGTACTTC. It translates to CASGLGGGSYEQYF.

The chain couples TRBV7-9 to TRBJ2-5; D possibly matches TRBD1 or TRBD2 (5 bases each). Per germline, CDR1 SEHNR and CDR2 FQNEAQ (reference sequence). This CDR3 has 15 amino acids. Trimming cost V 5 bases and J 4 bases, with 17 bases left between them. CDR3 DNA: TGTGCCAGCAGCGCCCCGACAGTGAGGGGAGAGACCCAGTACTTC. Its translation: CASSAPTVRGETQYF.

The rearrangement links TRBV7-2 to TRBJ2-3; D may be TRBD2 (6 bases). CDR1 and CDR2 from the germline V gene are SGHTA and FQGNSA. This CDR3 has 15 residues. The V and J ends lost 2 bases and 7 bases respectively, with 16 bases between them. CDR3 protein: CASSLSRTRGNTQYF. CDR3 DNA: TGTGCCAGCAGCTTAAGTCGGACCCGCGGGAATACGCAGTATTTT.

The genes are TRBV11-3 and TRBJ1-2, with D unresolved. The V end lost 3 bases, the J end lost 4 bases, and 6 bases lay between the germline ends. Germline lookup yields CDR1 SGHNT and CDR2 YENEEA. This CDR3 region has 12 residues. The CDR3 here is CASSFRFYGYTF. The CDR3 region has the DNA TGTGCCAGCAGCTTCAGATTCTATGGCTACACCTTC.

The V and J genes are TRBV6-5 and TRBJ2-7, with 9 positions matching TRBD1. V was pared by 3 bases and J by 1 base, with 4 bases of the junction left unmatched. The CDR3 totals 15 residues. From germline, CDR1 is MNHEY and CDR2 SVGAGI. The CDR3 DNA reads as TGTGCCAGCAGTTATTCCGGGACAGGGTCCTACGAGCAGTACTTC. Protein: CASSYSGTGSYEQYF.

The rearrangement links TRBV5-1 to TRBJ2-1; 10 bases fit TRBD1. Germline CDR1 reads SGHRS; CDR2 reads YFSETQ. This CDR3 is built from 19 residues. J gave up 8 bases and V 4 bases, and 21 bases lay outside the gene matches. The CDR3: CASSQWDRGKGDVVDEQFF. CDR3 sequence (DNA): TGCGCCAGCAGCCAATGGGACAGGGGTAAGGGTGATGTTGTCGATGAGCAGTTCTTC.

The chain combines TRBV7-3 with TRBJ2-1, with 12 bases that match TRBD2. Germline CDR1 and CDR2: SGHTA and FQGTGA. With V trimmed by 2 bases and J by 3 bases, 8 bases remained unmatched. This CDR3 has 18 residues. The CDR3 here is CASSLSPSGGAFYNEQFF. In DNA, the CDR3 is TGTGCCAGCAGCTTATCCCCTAGCGGGGGGGCTTTCTACAATGAGCAGTTCTTC.

This clonotype was seen more than once but under ten times. The chain carries TRBV24-1 and TRBJ2-2; D perhaps matches TRBD1 (5 bases). The ends were cut back, 9 bases at V and 0 bases at J, with 10 bases in the middle. CDR3 length: 14 amino acids. The germline V gene has CDR1 KGHDR and CDR2 SFDVKD. The CDR3 protein is CATCQTANTGELFF. CDR3 sequence (DNA): TGTGCCACCTGTCAGACAGCGAACACCGGGGAGCTGTTTTTT.

The chain uses TRBV27 and TRBJ2-5; the match to TRBD1 covers 8 bases. Trimming removed 5 bases from V and 7 bases from J; junction bases left unmatched: 12. The CDR3 spans 15 residues. The germline V gene encodes CDR1 MNHEY and CDR2 SMNVEV (reference sequence). This CDR3 reads CASSRSTGGWGTQYF. The CDR3 DNA reads as TGTGCCAGCAGTCGCAGTACAGGGGGTTGGGGGACCCAGTACTTC.

This chain links TRBV7-2 with TRBJ1-1; D may be TRBD1 (6 bases). Germline CDR1 reads SGHTA; CDR2 reads FQGNSA. Trimming took off 2 bases at V and 4 bases at J, with 14 bases between the two ends. CDR3 length equals 15 residues. This CDR3 reads CASSLKRGGATEAFF. The CDR3 coding sequence is TGTGCCAGCAGCTTAAAGAGGGGGGGGGCCACTGAAGCTTTCTTT.

V usage is TRBV29-1 and J usage is TRBJ2-6; TRBD1 matches 11 bases. Trimming cost V 7 bases and J 1 base; bases outside gene matches: 15. The CDR3 loop spans 19 amino acids. Germline V gives CDR1 SQVTM, CDR2 ANQGSEA. CDR3 in amino acids: CSGHRVWTGGLSGANVLTF. CDR3 in DNA: TGCAGCGGTCACCGGGTGTGGACAGGGGGCTTATCTGGGGCCAACGTCCTGACTTTC.

This clonotype came up a few times. V usage is TRBV20-1 and J usage is TRBJ2-7; no firm D call. Deletions cut 3 bases from V and 3 bases from J, with 12 bases between. The CDR3 covers 13 residues. Germline V lookup: CDR1 DFQATT, CDR2 SNEGSKA (reference sequence). The CDR3 DNA reads as TGCAGTGCTAGTTCGGTACCGGGCTACGAGCAGTACTTC. This codes for CSASSVPGYEQYF.